The rows below give T cell receptor beta chains drawn from one sample of a study of blood T cell repertoires in COVID-19. Clones were sequenced by immunoSEQ multiplex PCR, and TCRdb holds only the in-frame ones, with some missing. There are over 400,000 clones in the sample; about 89% occur only once, and roughly 7.3% lies in the top ten. The sequenced sample consisted of peripheral blood. The receptors shown here come from a woman in her forties or fifties with COVID-19, enrolled during active disease. Both conserved end residues are part of each CDR3. D genes are given only for firm matches. Clone size is stated in some rows and not others, as once, few, many or a class when expanded.

V: TRBV18
J: TRBJ1-2
size: once
D: .
DNA: TGTGCCAGCTCACCGGGATACAGGAACTATGGCTACACCTTC
CDR3: CASSPGYRNYGYTF

V: TRBV6-5
J: TRBJ1-1
size: once
D: .
DNA: TGTGCCAGCAGTTACACCCCGGTCGGGACTGAAGCTTTCTTT
CDR3: CASSYTPVGTEAFF

V: TRBV4-1
J: TRBJ1-1
size: .
D: .
DNA: TGCGCCAGCAGCTCCTATAAAGATTCTGAAGCTTTCTTT
CDR3: CASSSYKDSEAFF

V: TRBV19
J: TRBJ2-5
size: once
D: TRBD1
DNA: TGTGCCAGTAGTATAGTACCCCGGCAGGGGGCGGAGACCCAGTACTTC
CDR3: CASSIVPRQGAETQYF

V: TRBV6-2/TRBV6-3
J: TRBJ1-3
size: .
D: TRBD1
DNA: TGTGCCAGCAGTTCGACAGGGGCGAGCTCTGGAAACACCATATATTTT
CDR3: CASSSTGASSGNTIYF

V: TRBV6-5
J: TRBJ2-1
size: .
D: TRBD2
DNA: TGTGCCAGCAGTTACGCCCGGACTAGCTCCTACAATGAGCAGTTCTTC
CDR3: CASSYARTSSYNEQFF

V: TRBV9
J: TRBJ1-3
size: .
D: TRBD1
DNA: TGTGCCAGCAGCCCAAGACAGGGGGGTGGAAACACCATATATTTT
CDR3: CASSPRQGGGNTIYF

V: TRBV6-5
J: TRBJ1-1
size: .
D: .
DNA: TGTGCCAGCAGCCTTGGGGGGGGGACCACTGAAGCTTTCTTT
CDR3: CASSLGGGTTEAFF

V: TRBV3-1/TRBV3-2
J: TRBJ2-7
size: .
D: .
DNA: TGTGCCAGCAGCCATGCGGGGGAGCAGTACTTC
CDR3: CASSHAGEQYF

V: TRBV15
J: TRBJ2-2
size: .
D: TRBD2
DNA: TGTGCCACCAGCAGAGATGGACTAGCGGGGGCCGGGGAGCTGTTTTTT
CDR3: CATSRDGLAGAGELFF

V: TRBV29-1
J: TRBJ1-1
size: few
D: TRBD1
DNA: TGCAGCGTGGATACAGGGGGCAGTCACGCTGAAGCTTTCTTT
CDR3: CSVDTGGSHAEAFF

V: TRBV5-6
J: TRBJ1-2
size: .
D: .
DNA: TGTGCCAGCAGCACGGACGGGGGTTGGGCCTATGGCTACACCTTC
CDR3: CASSTDGGWAYGYTF

V: TRBV5-6
J: TRBJ2-1
size: .
D: TRBD2
DNA: TGTGCCAGCAGCTTACTAGCGGGGGGGCTCAATGAGCAGTTCTTC
CDR3: CASSLLAGGLNEQFF

V: TRBV18
J: TRBJ2-1
size: once
D: .
DNA: TGTGCCAGCTCACTCCCCTACAGTGAGCAGTTCTTC
CDR3: CASSLPYSEQFF

V: TRBV2
J: TRBJ2-2
size: .
D: TRBD1
DNA: TGTGCCGGCAGCAGGGGGCGAAACGGGGAGCTGTTTTTT
CDR3: CAGSRGRNGELFF

V: TRBV12-3/TRBV12-4
J: TRBJ1-1
size: once
D: .
DNA: TGTGCCAGCAGCTTGACACCAAACACTGAAGCTTTCTTT
CDR3: CASSLTPNTEAFF

V: TRBV4-1
J: TRBJ2-7
size: .
D: .
DNA: TGCGCCAGCAGCCCAGGGGTAGCTGGGTACGAGCAGTACTTC
CDR3: CASSPGVAGYEQYF

V: TRBV4-1
J: TRBJ1-1
size: .
D: .
DNA: TGCGCCAGCAGCCAAACCACAGGGTCCACTGAAGCTTTCTTT
CDR3: CASSQTTGSTEAFF

V: TRBV4-2
J: TRBJ1-1
size: .
D: .
DNA: TGTGCCAGCAGCCAAGCCATGAGGGAGGGAGCTTTCTTT
CDR3: CASSQAMREGAFF

V: TRBV5-1
J: TRBJ2-3
size: few
D: TRBD1
DNA: TGCGCCAGCAGCTCCGGGACAGGGGTAGATACGCAGTATTTT
CDR3: CASSSGTGVDTQYF

V: TRBV6-5
J: TRBJ1-4
size: .
D: .
DNA: TGTGCCAGCAGTTTACTTTTCAATGAAAAACTGTTTTTT
CDR3: CASSLLFNEKLFF

V: TRBV29-1
J: TRBJ1-2
size: .
D: TRBD1
DNA: TGCAGCGTTGAAGAAGGACAGGGGGCATATGGCTACACCTTC
CDR3: CSVEEGQGAYGYTF

V: TRBV18
J: TRBJ1-1
size: .
D: .
DNA: TGTGCCAGCTCCCCAAGGGAAGGGGCCACTGAAGCTTTCTTT
CDR3: CASSPREGATEAFF

V: TRBV19
J: TRBJ1-1
size: .
D: .
DNA: TGTGCCAGTAGTATAGGGCCGAACACTGAAGCTTTCTTT
CDR3: CASSIGPNTEAFF

V: TRBV5-5
J: TRBJ1-4
size: .
D: .
DNA: TGTGCCAGCACCCCTCGGGCAAAGGGGGAAAAACTGTTTTTT
CDR3: CASTPRAKGEKLFF

V: TRBV4-2
J: TRBJ1-5
size: .
D: TRBD1
DNA: TGTGCCAGCAGCCAAGATCGGGGGACAGCGAAGGGAAGCAATCAGCCCCAGCATTTT
CDR3: CASSQDRGTAKGSNQPQHF

V: TRBV7-3
J: TRBJ2-1
size: .
D: TRBD2
DNA: TGTGCCAGCAGCCCGCGGGGGAGCTCCTACAATGAGCAGTTCTTC
CDR3: CASSPRGSSYNEQFF

V: TRBV6-1
J: TRBJ1-1
size: .
D: TRBD1
DNA: TGTGCCAGCAGTGAGTTGGCAGGGGGCGGTGAAGCTTTCTTT
CDR3: CASSELAGGGEAFF

V: TRBV7-2
J: TRBJ1-1
size: .
D: TRBD1
DNA: TGTGCCAGCAGCGCAGGGACAGGGGTGGGGAACACTGAAGCTTTCTTT
CDR3: CASSAGTGVGNTEAFF